The 25 T cell receptor beta chains below were found in one sample sequenced in a study of blood T cells in healthy people across ages. The authors ran a second PCR of about 7 to 12 cycles using a sample-barcoded 5' primer and a J-beta primer mix. TCRdb reprocessed the 5' RACE reads via MiXCR and lists one record per CDR3 protein. The sample holds about 590,000 distinct CDR3 sequences, approximately 30% seen once. Sequenced material: blood. These receptors were taken from a woman aged 80 or over in good health.

This chain uses TRBV4-3 with TRBJ1-3; no reliable D call. Germline V lookup: CDR1 LGHNA, CDR2 YSLEER. Trimming stripped 0 bases from V and 0 bases from J, with 12 bases between. The CDR3 consists of 17 residues. DNA of the CDR3: TGCGCCAGCAGCCAAGATAGTCACCGTAGCTCTGGAAACACCATATATTTT. Translating it yields CASSQDSHRSSGNTIYF.

CDR3 bases: TGTGCCAGCAGTTTAGGGCAGAGGGTACACACCATATATTTT. Its translation is CASSLGQRVHTIYF. The chain employs TRBV12-3 or TRBV12-4 and TRBJ1-3; D gene unclear. The CDR3 extends over 14 amino acids. With 1 base removed from V and 8 bases from J, the gap between germline ends came to 12 bases.

This clonotype was counted at least ten times. V and J are TRBV7-3 and TRBJ2-3, with TRBD2 matching over 11 bases. In germline, CDR1 is SGHTA, CDR2 FQGTGA. After removal of 4 bases from V and 0 bases from J, the junction contained 6 bases not matched to a gene. The CDR3 has 17 residues. The CDR3 DNA follows: TGTGCCAGCAGCTCAACTCGACTAGCGGGGAGCACAGATACGCAGTATTTT. Encoded protein: CASSSTRLAGSTDTQYF.

This clonotype was counted at least ten times. V is TRBV4-3 and J is TRBJ1-2; D call uncertain. Trimming removed 4 bases from V and 2 bases from J, with 14 bases in between. CDR3 length: 15 amino acids. The germline CDR1 and CDR2 sequences are LGHNA and YSLEER. The CDR3 nucleotides read TGCGCCAGCAGCCCTGGCGGTGGGAACAACTATGGCTACACCTTC. It specifies CASSPGGGNNYGYTF.

CDR3: CASRTSGSNEQFF. The CDR3 nucleotides read TGTGCCAGCAGGACTAGCGGGAGCAATGAGCAGTTCTTC. The chain has TRBV7-9 and TRBJ2-1; 12 bases fit TRBD2. The CDR3 sequence is 13 residues long. Per germline, CDR1 SEHNR and CDR2 FQNEAQ (reference sequence). V shed 6 bases and J 6 bases; nucleotides not matched to a gene: 0.

The chain joins TRBV7-9 to TRBJ1-1, with D possibly TRBD1 on 6 matching bases. Germline V CDR1 and CDR2: SEHNR, FQNEAQ (reference sequence). The CDR3 length is 15 residues. The ends were cut back, 5 bases at V and 3 bases at J, with 16 bases in the middle. CDR3: CASSPGEGGDTEAFF. The CDR3 DNA reads TGTGCCAGCAGCCCAGGGGAGGGCGGGGACACTGAAGCTTTCTTT.

This chain joins TRBV14 and TRBJ1-6; the match to TRBD1 covers 10 bases. The CDR3 contains 20 residues. The germline gives CDR1 SGHDN, CDR2 FVKESK. After removal of 0 bases from V and 6 bases from J, the junction contained 14 bases not matched to a gene. The CDR3 coding sequence is TGTGCCAGCAGCCAAGATACGCCAGGGACAGGGGAATACCTTAATTCACCCCTCCACTTT. It specifies CASSQDTPGTGEYLNSPLHF. Variable domain in full (rest from reference TRBV14 and TRBJ1-6): EAGVTQFPSHSVIEKGQTVTLRCDPISGHDNLYWYRRVMGKEIKFLLHFVKESKQDESGMPNNRFLAERTGGTYSTLKVQPAELEDSGVYFCASSQDTPGTGEYLNSPLHFGNGTRLTVT.

This clonotype was counted at least ten times. This rearrangement joins TRBV12-3 or TRBV12-4 to TRBJ2-7; 8 bases are shared with TRBD1. This CDR3 is 14 amino acids long. Trimming cost V 6 bases and J 5 bases; bases outside gene matches: 9. The CDR3 DNA reads as TGTGCCAGCAGGAACTCAGGGACAGGCGACGAGCAGTACTTC. Encoded protein: CASRNSGTGDEQYF.

In this sample, this clonotype turned up a few times. The rearrangement links TRBV5-5 to TRBJ1-4; no clear D. CDR3 length: 14 amino acids. CDR1 is SGHKS, CDR2 YYEKEE, per germline (reference sequence). Trimming removed 4 bases at V and 6 bases at J, with 13 bases between. This chain's CDR3 is CASSHRDIDEKLFF. The CDR3 nucleotides are TGTGCCAGCAGCCACCGCGACATCGATGAAAAACTGTTTTTT. Combining the CDR3 with reference TRBV5-5 and TRBJ1-4 gives the whole variable domain DAGVTQSPTHLIKTRGQQVTLRCSPISGHKSVSWYQQVLGQGPQFIFQYYEKEERGRGNFPDRFSARQFPNYSSELNVNALLLGDSALYLCASSHRDIDEKLFFGSGTQLSVL.

Written as DNA, the CDR3 is TGTGCCAGCAGCCGAGTCTCAGACGGGGGAGGAGGCTACACCTTC. Residues: CASSRVSDGGGGYTF. The rearrangement links TRBV7-2 to TRBJ1-2, with D tentatively TRBD1 (5 bases). The CDR3 runs to 15 residues. The germline CDR1 and CDR2 sequences are SGHTA and FQGNSA. V lost 5 bases to trimming and J lost 8 bases, with 21 bases between them.

In regard to this clonotype: A read error may be the cause here, since a much bigger clone is one base away. The chain has TRBV6-5 and TRBJ2-7; the D gene is possibly TRBD2 (6 bases). In germline, CDR1 is MNHEY, CDR2 SVGAGI. The CDR3 runs to 14 residues. The CDR3 sequence: CASRGDFSTYERYF. Here the CDR3 DNA reads TGTGCCAGCAGAGGGGACTTTTCGACCTACGAGCGGTACTTC.

The chain uses TRBV15 and TRBJ1-1; D call uncertain. The CDR3 length is 13 residues. Germline CDR1 reads LNHNV; CDR2 reads YYDKDF (reference sequence). V lost 1 base to trimming and J lost 6 bases, with 9 bases between them. This CDR3 reads CATSRVVRSEAFF. DNA for the CDR3: TGTGCCACCAGCAGAGTCGTCAGGTCTGAAGCTTTCTTT.

Ten or more counts support this clonotype. V and J are TRBV27 and TRBJ2-7; 9 bases are a match to TRBD1. The V gene's germline CDR1 is MNHEY and CDR2 SMNVEV (reference sequence). The CDR3 extends over 16 amino acids. J gave up 2 bases and V 2 bases, and 7 bases lay outside the gene matches. This CDR3 reads CASSLRIGTGTYEQYF. Written as DNA, the CDR3 is TGTGCCAGCAGTTTACGAATCGGGACAGGGACCTACGAGCAGTACTTC.

This clonotype has ten or more counts. This chain uses TRBV6-6 with TRBJ1-2; D may be TRBD1 (6 bases). The CDR3 extends over 13 amino acids. In germline, CDR1 is MNHNY, CDR2 SVGAGI (reference sequence). The V end was cut by 8 bases, the J end by 4 bases, with 14 bases between. The CDR3 region is CASAQGGGYGYTF. The DNA of the CDR3 is TGTGCCAGCGCACAAGGGGGAGGCTATGGCTACACCTTC.

The chain links TRBV19 to TRBJ1-1; 9 bases line up with TRBD1. Germline V gene data show CDR1 as LNHDA and CDR2 as SQIVND (reference sequence). The CDR3 runs to 14 residues. Germline trimming cut 6 bases from V and 1 base from J; bases unmatched to any gene: 3. The CDR3 sequence is CASSTTGGNTEAFF. The CDR3 DNA follows: TGTGCCAGTAGCACGACAGGGGGGAACACTGAAGCTTTCTTT.

This clonotype was detected a few times. The chain couples TRBV19 to TRBJ2-3, with D possibly being TRBD1 or TRBD2 (6 bases each). The CDR3 totals 13 residues. The germline CDR1 and CDR2 sequences are LNHDA and SQIVND (reference sequence). Deletions cut 6 bases from V and 4 bases from J, with 11 bases between. Here the CDR3 reads CASREGGADTQYF. CDR3 DNA: TGTGCCAGTAGGGAGGGGGGCGCAGATACGCAGTATTTT.

This clonotype was detected ten times or more. V gene TRBV10-3 combines with J gene TRBJ1-5; no clear D. Germline values: CDR1 ENHRY, CDR2 SYGVKD. CDR3 length equals 13 residues. Trimming took off 4 bases at V and 7 bases at J, with 11 bases between the two ends. The CDR3 DNA reads as TGTGCCATCAGTGGGGGTGGGGAACAGCCCCAGCATTTT. Its translation: CAISGGGEQPQHF.

This clonotype was seen repeatedly, ten times or more. The rearrangement joins TRBV12-3 or TRBV12-4 to TRBJ2-5, with 10 bases fitting TRBD2. This CDR3 comprises 16 residues. The V and J ends lost 3 bases and 4 bases, in that order; junction bases with no gene match: 8. CDR3 loop: CASSFSGLALGETQYF. As DNA, the CDR3 is TGTGCCAGCAGTTTCTCGGGACTAGCGCTTGGAGAGACCCAGTACTTC.

To note about this clonotype: A much larger clone lies one base from this, so it may be a read error. The chain has TRBV20-1 and TRBJ2-1; 7 positions agree with TRBD2. The end of the DNA fits TRBJ2-7 better, so the J call may be wrong. CDR3 length: 17 amino acids. The germline V gene has CDR1 DFQATT and CDR2 SNEGSKA (reference sequence). DNA of the CDR3: TGCAGTGCTAGGGACGACTGGCGGGGGAGCTCCTACAATGAGCAGTACTTC. It translates to CSARDDWRGSSYNEQYF.

About this clonotype: This may be a read error, as it is one base from a much larger clone. The rearrangement links TRBV5-1 to TRBJ2-7; 12 bases agree with TRBD1. Per germline, CDR1 SGHRS and CDR2 YFSETQ. The CDR3 consists of 16 residues. V dropped 1 base and J dropped 3; count of bases not matched to a gene: 5. In nucleotides, the CDR3 is TGCGCCAGCAGCTTGCCGGGACAGGGGGCATGCTACGAGCAGTACTTC. The encoded protein is CASSLPGQGACYEQYF.

This clonotype showed up many times. The chain has TRBV6-2 or TRBV6-3 and TRBJ2-7, with D hard to call. The CDR3 has 14 residues. Germline assignment: CDR1 MNHEY and CDR2 SVGEGT. Trimming removed 3 bases at V and 7 bases at J, with 16 bases between. The CDR3 coding sequence is TGTGCCAGCAGTTATAGTGGTCCTATGGGGGAGCAGTACTTC. It translates to CASSYSGPMGEQYF.

This clonotype was counted at least ten times. The chain employs TRBV29-1 and TRBJ1-2; D ambiguous. CDR1 is SQVTM, CDR2 ANQGSEA, per germline. The CDR3 totals 10 residues. Trimming took off 1 base at V and 7 bases at J, with 4 bases between the two ends. The CDR3 protein is CSVEAFGYTF. Written as DNA, the CDR3 is TGCAGCGTTGAAGCGTTTGGCTACACCTTC.

This clonotype was counted ten times or more. The V call is TRBV7-8, the J call TRBJ2-3; 8 nucleotides line up with TRBD1. CDR1 is SGHVS and CDR2 is FQNEAQ in the germline V gene. V lost 4 bases, J lost 2 bases, and 5 bases stayed unmatched. The CDR3 runs 15 residues. CDR3 DNA: TGTGCCAGCAGCTGGGGGGACAGGTACACAGATACGCAGTATTTT. As protein: CASSWGDRYTDTQYF.

This chain joins TRBV20-1 and TRBJ1-3; D uncertain. In germline, CDR1 is DFQATT, CDR2 SNEGSKA (reference sequence). Trimming pared 0 bases from V and 2 bases from J, leaving 5 bases between. The CDR3 is 13 residues long. The CDR3 is CSARDEAGNTIYF. The CDR3 DNA reads TGCAGTGCTAGAGACGAGGCTGGAAACACCATATATTTT.

With regard to this clonotype: Compared with germline, one end of the junction differs, possibly owing to a read error. CDR3 DNA: TGTGCCAGCAGCTTGGGACAGAGCTACAATGAGCAGGTCTTC. It translates to CASSLGQSYNEQVF. The genes are TRBV11-2 and TRBJ2-1; TRBD1 agrees at 7 bases. The germline gives CDR1 SGHAT, CDR2 FQNNGV. The CDR3 length is 14 residues.